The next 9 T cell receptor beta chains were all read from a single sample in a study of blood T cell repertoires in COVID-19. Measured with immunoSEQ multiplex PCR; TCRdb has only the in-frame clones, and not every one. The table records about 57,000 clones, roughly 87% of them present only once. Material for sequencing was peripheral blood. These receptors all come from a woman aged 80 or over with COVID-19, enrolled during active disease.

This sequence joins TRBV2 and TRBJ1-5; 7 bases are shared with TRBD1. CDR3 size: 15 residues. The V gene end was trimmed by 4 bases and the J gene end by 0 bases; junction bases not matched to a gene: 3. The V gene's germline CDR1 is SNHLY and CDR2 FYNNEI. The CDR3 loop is CASSGQGDSNQPQHF. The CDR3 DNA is TGTGCCAGCAGTGGACAGGGTGATAGCAATCAGCCCCAGCATTTT. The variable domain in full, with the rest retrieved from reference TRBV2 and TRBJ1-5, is EPEVTQTPSHQVTQMGQEVILRCVPISNHLYFYWYRQILGQKVEFLVSFYNNEISEKSEIFDDQFSVERPDGSNFTLKIRSTKLEDSAMYFCASSGQGDSNQPQHFGDGTRLSIL.

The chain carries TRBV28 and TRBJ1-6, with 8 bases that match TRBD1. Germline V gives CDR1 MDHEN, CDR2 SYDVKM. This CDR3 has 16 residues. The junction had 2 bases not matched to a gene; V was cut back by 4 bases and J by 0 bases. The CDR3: CASSSTGVSYNSPLHF. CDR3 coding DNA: TGTGCCAGCAGTTCGACAGGGGTCTCCTATAATTCACCCCTCCACTTT.

CDR3 nucleotides: TGTGCCAGCAGTGAATCGAGCAGGGCCTACGAGCAGTACTTC. It specifies CASSESSRAYEQYF. The gene calls are TRBV25-1 and TRBJ2-7; possible D gene TRBD1, 5 bases. The CDR3 totals 14 residues. Trimming cost V 1 base and J 2 bases, with 9 bases left between them. In germline, CDR1 is MGHDK, CDR2 SYGVNS.

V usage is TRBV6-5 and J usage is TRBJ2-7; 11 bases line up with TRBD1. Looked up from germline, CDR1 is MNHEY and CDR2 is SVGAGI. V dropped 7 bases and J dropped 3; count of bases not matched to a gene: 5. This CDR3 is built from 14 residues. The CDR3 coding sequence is TGTGCCAGCACTTCCGGGACAGGGGGCTACGAGCAGTACTTC. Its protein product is CASTSGTGGYEQYF.

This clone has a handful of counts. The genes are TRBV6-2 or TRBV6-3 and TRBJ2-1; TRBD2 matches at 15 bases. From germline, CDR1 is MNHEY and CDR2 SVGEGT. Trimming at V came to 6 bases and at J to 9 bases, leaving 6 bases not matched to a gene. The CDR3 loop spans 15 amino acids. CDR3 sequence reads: CASSSGLAGGLEQFF. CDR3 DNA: TGTGCCAGCAGCTCCGGACTAGCGGGGGGGCTTGAGCAGTTCTTC.

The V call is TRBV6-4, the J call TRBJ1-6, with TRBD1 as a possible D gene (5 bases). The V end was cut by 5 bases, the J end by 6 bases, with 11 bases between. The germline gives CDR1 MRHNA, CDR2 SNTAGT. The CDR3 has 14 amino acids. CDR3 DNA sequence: TGTGCCAGCAGTCCAGACAGCAGTAATTCACCCCTCCACTTT. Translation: CASSPDSSNSPLHF.

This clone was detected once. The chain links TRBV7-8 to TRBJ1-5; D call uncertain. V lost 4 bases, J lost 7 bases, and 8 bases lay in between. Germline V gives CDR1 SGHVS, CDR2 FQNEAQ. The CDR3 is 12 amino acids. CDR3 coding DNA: TGTGCCAGCAGCTGGGCTGGGCAGCCCCAGCATTTT. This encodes CASSWAGQPQHF.

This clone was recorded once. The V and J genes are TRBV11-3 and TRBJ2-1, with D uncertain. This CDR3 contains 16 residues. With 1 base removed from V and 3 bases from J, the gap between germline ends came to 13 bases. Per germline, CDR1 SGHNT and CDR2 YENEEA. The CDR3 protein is CASSLGSRSRYNEQFF. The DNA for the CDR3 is TGTGCCAGCAGCTTAGGATCGAGGAGCCGCTACAATGAGCAGTTCTTC.

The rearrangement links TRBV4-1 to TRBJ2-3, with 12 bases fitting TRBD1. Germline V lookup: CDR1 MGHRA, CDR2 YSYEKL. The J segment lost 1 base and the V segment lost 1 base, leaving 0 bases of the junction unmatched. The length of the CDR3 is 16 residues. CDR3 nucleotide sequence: TGCGCCAGCAGCCAAGGGGACAGGGGGCGCACAGATACGCAGTATTTT. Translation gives CASSQGDRGRTDTQYF.